Below, one T cell receptor beta chain is given with its context. Antigen: not known. The source of the sample is a study of shared clonotypes between healthy human individuals. Study-level results: A few donors had around 5.5% of their naive CD4 clonotypes in common. Across subsets, estimated richness was generally greater for naive than for memory populations.

Libraries were prepared by immunoSEQ multiplex PCR; TCRdb keeps only in-frame clonotypes and omits some of them. The sample has 2 million to 3 million clones, 93% seen once. V dropped 4 bases and J dropped 12; count of bases not matched to a gene: 14. The CDR3 has 15 amino acids. Germline lookup yields CDR1 MGHRA and CDR2 YSYEKL. The sequenced sample consisted of naive CD4+ T cells from PBMCs. The subset was: CD45RA+ positively selected. This TCR came from a man aged 18 to 35 in good health. Some clones in this sample may be carry-over from other donors' samples. The chain links TRBV4-1 to TRBJ2-1; 8 positions agree with TRBD2. The DNA for the CDR3 is TGCGCCAGCAGCCCCACGGGACTAGGACCCCTAGGGCAGTTCTTC. This gives the protein CASSPTGLGPLGQFF.